These 30 T cell receptor beta chains share one sample of origin, sequenced in a study of T cells after yellow fever vaccination. One entry per CDR3 protein, called by TCRdb with MiXCR from the 5' RACE reads. The sample holds some 560,000 distinct CDR3 sequences, less than 20% seen once. The sample here was PBMCs, taken 5 to 6 days after the first yellow fever vaccination. These receptors all stem from a man between 18 and 35 years old who received the YFV17D yellow fever vaccine.

In its sample, this clonotype was seen a few times. V is TRBV5-1 and J is TRBJ1-5; TRBD1 is a possible D gene (5 bases). In germline, CDR1 is SGHRS, CDR2 YFSETQ. V was cut by 4 bases and J by 8 bases, with 16 bases left in between. The CDR3 runs to 14 residues. This CDR3 is CASSPLGGTKPQHF. CDR3 DNA: TGCGCCAGCAGCCCCCTTGGGGGTACAAAGCCCCAGCATTTT.

This rearrangement joins TRBV6-1 to TRBJ2-7, with D possibly TRBD2 on 7 matching bases. CDR1 and CDR2 (germline): MNHNS, SASEGT. Trimming removed 0 bases at V and 3 bases at J, with 9 bases between. The length of the CDR3 is 14 residues. CDR3: CASSEARGGYEQYF. The DNA of the CDR3 is TGTGCCAGCAGTGAAGCTAGGGGGGGCTACGAGCAGTACTTC.

For this clonotype: At one end the junction does not follow the germline gene, possibly because of a read error. The chain uses TRBV7-6 and TRBJ2-1; 11 positions match TRBD1. CDR3 length: 17 amino acids. From germline, CDR1 is SGHVS and CDR2 FNYEAQ. In DNA, the CDR3 is TGTGCCAGTAGCTTACCGGGGACAGGGGGCTCCTACAATGAGCAGTTCTTC. Protein: CASSLPGTGGSYNEQFF.

This chain links TRBV2 with TRBJ1-2; D perhaps matches TRBD1 (6 bases). Germline lookup yields CDR1 SNHLY and CDR2 FYNNEI. V dropped 11 bases and J dropped 1 base, with 29 bases sitting between them. CDR3 size: 18 residues. DNA of the CDR3: TGTGCCCTCAGTCCAGGGAGGCAGGGGCTACCCTTTAACTATGGCTACACCTTC. Residues: CALSPGRQGLPFNYGYTF.

Only a few counts were recorded for this clonotype. The chain couples TRBV9 to TRBJ2-2; D possibly corresponds to TRBD1 (6 bases). The germline gives CDR1 SGDLS, CDR2 YYNGEE. The V gene lost 0 bases and the J gene lost 0 bases, with 15 bases spanning the gap. This CDR3 has 18 residues. CDR3: CASSVARVWGPNTGELFF. The CDR3 DNA sequence: TGTGCCAGCAGCGTAGCCAGGGTATGGGGGCCGAACACCGGGGAGCTGTTTTTT. Drawing the rest from reference TRBV9 and TRBJ2-2, the complete variable domain is DSGVTQTPKHLITATGQRVTLRCSPRSGDLSVYWYQQSLDQGLQFLIQYYNGEERAKGNILERFSAQQFPDLHSELNLSSLELGDSALYFCASSVARVWGPNTGELFFGEGSRLTVL.

This clonotype was picked up many times. V usage is TRBV4-3 and J usage is TRBJ2-2; perhaps D is TRBD1 or TRBD2 (5 bases each). Trimming removed 1 base from V and 4 bases from J, with 22 bases in between. CDR3 length: 19 residues. Germline V gene lookup returns CDR1 LGHNA and CDR2 YSLEER. The DNA for the CDR3 is TGCGCCAGCAGCCAAGTGAGGGCGGCCGGGGACCAGGGCACCGGGGAGCTGTTTTTT. Its protein is CASSQVRAAGDQGTGELFF.

The genes are TRBV5-1 and TRBJ1-4; D might be TRBD1 (6 bases). Germline CDR1 reads SGHRS; CDR2 reads YFSETQ. V was trimmed by 4 bases and J by 7 bases, leaving 17 bases between them. CDR3 length: 15 amino acids. This CDR3 is CASSEGGDGGEKLFF. Written as DNA, the CDR3 is TGCGCCAGCAGCGAGGGGGGGGATGGAGGTGAAAAACTGTTTTTT. The variable domain in full, completed from reference TRBV5-1 and TRBJ1-4, reads KAGVTQTPRYLIKTRGQQVTLSCSPISGHRSVSWYQQTPGQGLQFLFEYFSETQRNKGNFPGRFSGRQFSNSRSEMNVSTLELGDSALYLCASSEGGDGGEKLFFGSGTQLSVL.

This chain joins TRBV24-1 and TRBJ2-3, with TRBD2 matching over 7 bases. The CDR3 extends over 16 amino acids. Germline CDR1 reads KGHDR; CDR2 reads SFDVKD. V lost 6 bases to trimming and J lost 6 bases; unmatched junction nucleotides: 14. DNA for the CDR3: TGTGCCACCAGTCCCCAGCGGGGCCTCATTCACGATACGCAGTATTTT. Its translation is CATSPQRGLIHDTQYF.

This clonotype was counted ten times or more. The rearrangement joins TRBV3-1 to TRBJ2-3; the D is unclear. Trimming took 4 bases from V and 9 from J, leaving 14 bases between them. Germline CDR1 reads LGHDT; CDR2 reads YNNKEL (reference sequence). The CDR3 spans 13 residues. DNA of the CDR3: TGTGCCAGCAGCCCATACGAGACCGGGACGCAGTATTTT. Translation gives CASSPYETGTQYF.

This chain links TRBV5-6 with TRBJ1-6; a weak D match, TRBD1 (5 bases). V lost 5 bases and J lost 5, with 8 bases in between. Per the germline V gene, CDR1 is SGHDT and CDR2 is YYEEEE. The CDR3 loop spans 13 amino acids. Here the CDR3 DNA reads TGTGCCAGCAGACTGACAGATAATTCACCCCTCCACTTT. This sequence encodes CASRLTDNSPLHF.

This clonotype was counted only a few times. The chain joins TRBV7-8 to TRBJ1-6, with a possible D match to TRBD1 (6 bases). This CDR3 is 14 amino acids long. V lost 5 bases and J lost 10, with 15 bases in between. The germline CDR1 and CDR2 sequences are SGHVS and FQNEAQ. CDR3 coding DNA: TGTGCCAGCAGCCCGGAACAGGGTATCTCACCCCTCCACTTT. It translates to CASSPEQGISPLHF. Drawing the rest from reference TRBV7-8 and TRBJ1-6, the complete variable domain is GAGVSQSPRYKVAKRGQDVALRCDPISGHVSLFWYQQALGQGPEFLTYFQNEAQLDKSGLPSDRFFAERPEGSVSTLKIQRTQQEDSAVYLCASSPEQGISPLHFGNGTRLTVT.

V and J are TRBV5-1 and TRBJ1-5, with 7 bases identical to TRBD1. Per germline, CDR1 SGHRS and CDR2 YFSETQ. This CDR3 has 14 residues. Trimming took 7 bases from V and 3 from J; bases not matched to a gene: 7. The CDR3 protein is CASSTGFDNQPQHF. The CDR3 DNA reads TGCGCCAGCTCGACAGGGTTCGACAATCAGCCCCAGCATTTT.

This clonotype occurred many times. The V gene is TRBV5-1, the J gene TRBJ1-1; no reliable D call. Trimming stripped 0 bases from V and 5 bases from J, with 11 bases between. This CDR3 comprises 14 residues. Looked up from germline, CDR1 is SGHRS and CDR2 is YFSETQ. CDR3 loop: CASSLGHGVTEAFF. CDR3 bases: TGCGCCAGCAGCTTGGGACATGGGGTTACTGAAGCTTTCTTT.

This clonotype was counted a few times. This chain's CDR3 is CASSRYGNRGGGELFF. The CDR3 region has the DNA TGCGCCAGCAGCCGTTATGGCAACAGGGGGGGCGGGGAGCTGTTTTTT. The rearrangement joins TRBV4-3 to TRBJ2-2, with TRBD1 as a possible D gene (8 bases). Germline lookup yields CDR1 LGHNA and CDR2 YSLEER. This CDR3 has 16 residues. V lost 4 bases to trimming and J lost 7 bases, with 19 bases between them.

The J gene is TRBJ2-3, the V gene TRBV5-1, with D tentatively TRBD2 (7 bases). Trimming removed 4 bases at V and 7 bases at J, with 13 bases between. Germline CDR1 reads SGHRS; CDR2 reads YFSETQ. The CDR3 spans 13 residues. CDR3 nucleotides: TGCGCCAGCAGCGGCGGGGGCGGGAATACGCAGTATTTT. Protein product: CASSGGGGNTQYF.

This clonotype has only a few counts. The V and J genes are TRBV4-3 and TRBJ2-1; 7 bases are a match to TRBD1. The CDR3 sequence is 15 residues long. The junction had 4 bases not matched to a gene; V was cut back by 0 bases and J by 5 bases. CDR1 and CDR2 (germline): LGHNA, YSLEER. DNA for the CDR3: TGCGCCAGCAGCCAAGAGTTCAGGGGGAACAATGAGCAGTTCTTC. Translation: CASSQEFRGNNEQFF.

This clonotype was counted a few times. The gene calls are TRBV28 and TRBJ2-3, with D uncertain. The CDR3 totals 17 residues. Looked up from germline, CDR1 is MDHEN and CDR2 is SYDVKM. Trimming stripped 1 base from V and 1 base from J, with 15 bases between. The CDR3 region is CASSLSALSVGTDTQYF. CDR3 bases: TGTGCCAGCAGTTTATCTGCCCTAAGCGTGGGCACAGATACGCAGTATTTT.

This clonotype was seen only a few times. The CDR3 DNA follows: TGTGCCAGCAGCCGGGACAGGGGTGACACTGAAGCTTTCTTT. Protein: CASSRDRGDTEAFF. The J gene is TRBJ1-1, the V gene TRBV6-2 or TRBV6-3; 10 positions match TRBD1. Germline V gene data show CDR1 as MNHEY and CDR2 as SVGEGT. V gave up 6 bases and J gave up 3 bases; unmatched junction bases: 4. This CDR3 is built from 14 residues.

This clonotype was picked up a small number of times. The CDR3 region has the DNA TGTGCCAGCAGCTTAATCTCTCCGGACAGGTCTAGCTACACCTTC. Translated, it gives CASSLISPDRSSYTF. The chain is built from TRBV7-8 and TRBJ1-2, with 7 nucleotides matching TRBD1. V shed 2 bases and J 9 bases; nucleotides not matched to a gene: 12. Germline-derived CDR1 and CDR2 are SGHVS and FQNEAQ. The CDR3 spans 15 residues.

In its sample, this clonotype was seen a few times. The chain links TRBV6-1 to TRBJ1-3; D is undetermined. The CDR3 has 13 residues. Germline assignment: CDR1 MNHNS and CDR2 SASEGT. The V end lost 8 bases, the J end lost 4 bases, and 12 bases lay between the germline ends. The CDR3 DNA follows: TGTGCCAGCGCCTACCAGTTCGGAAACACCATATATTTT. Its translation is CASAYQFGNTIYF.

This clonotype was found many times. At one of its ends the junction is not consistent with the germline gene, which may arise from a read error. The rearrangement uses TRBV11-2 and TRBJ2-1, with D perhaps matching TRBD2 (7 bases). This CDR3 region has 20 residues. The germline V gene has CDR1 SGHAT and CDR2 FQNNGV. DNA of the CDR3: TGTGCCAGCAGCCCAAACCTCCCTGGGGGGGGGACAACCGGGTACAGTGAGCAGTTCTTC. It codes for CASSPNLPGGGTTGYSEQFF.

This chain joins TRBV12-3 or TRBV12-4 and TRBJ2-7, with 12 nucleotides matching TRBD2. Trimming at V came to 6 bases and at J to 3 bases, leaving 9 bases not matched to a gene. The CDR3 runs 16 residues. CDR3 in DNA: TGTGCCAGCAGCAACCGGGAACTAGCGGGGGGCTACGAGCAGTACTTC. This sequence encodes CASSNRELAGGYEQYF.

The chain couples TRBV6-1 to TRBJ1-5, with D possibly matching TRBD1 (5 bases). CDR3 length: 14 amino acids. The V gene's germline CDR1 is MNHNS and CDR2 SASEGT. With 2 bases removed from V and 4 bases from J, the gap between germline ends came to 9 bases. The CDR3 is CASSELRGNQPQHF. CDR3 DNA: TGTGCCAGCAGTGAACTTAGGGGTAATCAGCCCCAGCATTTT.

This clonotype has a handful of counts. This sequence joins TRBV20-1 and TRBJ1-2; weak D call: TRBD1 (5 bases). The CDR3 consists of 15 residues. Trimming removed 6 bases at V and 4 bases at J, with 21 bases between. Germline assignment: CDR1 DFQATT and CDR2 SNEGSKA (reference sequence). The CDR3 DNA reads as TGCAGTGCCGATAACGGGGCAGCCACCGTCTATGGCTACACCTTC. It is translated as CSADNGAATVYGYTF.

The chain carries TRBV5-1 and TRBJ2-7, with TRBD2 as a possible D gene (6 bases). Germline CDR1 is SGHRS and CDR2 is YFSETQ. The CDR3 totals 14 residues. V was clipped by 4 bases and J by 7 bases, with 18 bases between them. CDR3: CASSTGTPGGEQYV. The CDR3 nucleotides read TGCGCCAGCAGCACCGGGACTCCTGGGGGAGAGCAGTACGTC.

This clonotype was counted a few times. V usage is TRBV2 and J usage is TRBJ1-2; no reliable D call. Germline V CDR1 and CDR2: SNHLY, FYNNEI. Trimming stripped 3 bases from V and 8 bases from J, with 13 bases between. CDR3 length: 13 amino acids. CDR3 nucleotides: TGTGCCAGCAGTGAGCCAAGCCCCCGGGGCTACACCTTC. Amino acid sequence: CASSEPSPRGYTF.

The rearrangement joins TRBV29-1 to TRBJ2-1; 10 bases fit TRBD1. CDR1 is SQVTM and CDR2 is ANQGSEA in the germline V gene. V shed 8 bases, J shed 5 bases, and the junction held 12 bases outside the gene matches. CDR3 length equals 15 residues. The chain's CDR3 is CSLDGTGDRDNEQFF. CDR3 nucleotides: TGCAGCCTGGATGGGACAGGGGATCGGGACAATGAGCAGTTCTTC.

V and J are TRBV4-1 and TRBJ1-2, with a weak D call TRBD1 (5 bases). The CDR3 has 16 residues. V was shortened by 1 base and J by 0 bases, with 12 bases between the two germline ends. Germline CDR1 and CDR2: MGHRA and YSYEKL. CDR3 nucleotide sequence: TGCGCCAGCAGCCAAGTTACGGCAGGGACTAACTATGGCTACACCTTC. Amino acid sequence: CASSQVTAGTNYGYTF.

The chain carries TRBV6-2 or TRBV6-3 and TRBJ2-3; D is unclear. The CDR3 extends over 11 amino acids. CDR1 is MNHEY and CDR2 is SVGEGT in the germline V gene. Between the trimmed V and J ends, which lost 4 bases and 10 bases, there was a span of 9 bases. The CDR3 DNA sequence: TGTGCCAGCAGTTTTTCCGGCCCGCAGTATTTT. Translated, it gives CASSFSGPQYF.

This clonotype was detected a few times. The gene calls are TRBV5-5 and TRBJ1-5; unclear D gene. The V end lost 7 bases, the J end lost 5 bases, and 7 bases lay between the germline ends. Germline V gene lookup returns CDR1 SGHKS and CDR2 YYEKEE (reference sequence). This CDR3 region has 11 residues. The CDR3 reads CASQRDQPQHF. CDR3 nucleotides: TGTGCCAGCCAAAGGGATCAGCCCCAGCATTTT.